These 7 T cell receptor beta chains share one sample of origin, sequenced in a study of blood T cell repertoires in COVID-19. TCRdb's copy holds only in-frame clones and misses some; the assay was immunoSEQ multiplex PCR. The sample shows fewer than 55,000 clones, around 82% of them seen only once. Material for sequencing was peripheral blood. These receptors originate from an older woman with acute or convalescent COVID-19.

The CDR3 is CASSLVGAAEAFF. For the CDR3, the DNA is TGTGCCAGCAGCTTAGTGGGGGCTGCTGAAGCTTTCTTT. The V gene is TRBV7-2, the J gene TRBJ1-1; a possible D gene is TRBD1 (6 bases). The germline gives CDR1 SGHTA, CDR2 FQGNSA. This CDR3 has 13 residues. Trimming left V 1 base short and J 6 bases short, with 9 bases between. Using reference TRBV7-2 and TRBJ1-1 for the parts outside the CDR3, the full variable domain is GAGVSQSPSNKVTEKGKDVELRCDPISGHTALYWYRQSLGQGLEFLIYFQGNSAPDKSGLPSDRFSAERTGGSVSTLTIQRTQQEDSAVYLCASSLVGAAEAFFGQGTRLTVV.

This chain connects TRBV27 to TRBJ1-1, with D unclear. V was trimmed by 4 bases and J by 0 bases, leaving 6 bases between them. This CDR3 has 13 amino acids. Germline lookup yields CDR1 MNHEY and CDR2 SMNVEV (reference sequence). CDR3 residues: CASSWGVNTEAFF. The CDR3 DNA follows: TGTGCCAGCAGTTGGGGAGTGAACACTGAAGCTTTCTTT.

V and J are TRBV10-3 and TRBJ1-3, with 7 positions matching TRBD1. Germline V gene lookup returns CDR1 ENHRY and CDR2 SYGVKD. J was trimmed by 4 bases and V by 3 bases; bases with no gene match: 9. The length of the CDR3 is 16 residues. The CDR3 bases are TGTGCCATCAGTGACCCAGGGGGGATTCGAGGAAACACCATATATTTT. It codes for CAISDPGGIRGNTIYF.

The gene calls are TRBV19 and TRBJ2-7; perhaps TRBD1 as D (6 bases). CDR1 LNHDA and CDR2 SQIVND come from the germline V gene (reference sequence). V lost 7 bases and J lost 6, with 10 bases in between. The CDR3 contains 11 residues. The CDR3, as DNA: TGTGCCAGTAAAACAGGGTCCGAGCAGTACTTC. Translating gives CASKTGSEQYF.

The chain has TRBV10-3 and TRBJ2-3; D gene ambiguous. V shed 0 bases and J shed 5 bases, with 6 bases lying between them. Germline loops: CDR1 ENHRY, CDR2 SYGVKD. This CDR3 has 13 residues. CDR3: CAISESSGDTQYF. Written as DNA, the CDR3 is TGTGCCATCAGTGAGTCGTCGGGAGATACGCAGTATTTT.

The chain combines TRBV7-9 with TRBJ2-5, with 7 bases matching TRBD1. The CDR3 spans 13 residues. Germline V lookup: CDR1 SEHNR, CDR2 FQNEAQ (reference sequence). V gave up 8 bases and J gave up 4 bases; unmatched junction bases: 7. CDR3 in amino acids: CASAQGNRETQYF. The CDR3 nucleotides read TGTGCCAGCGCACAGGGGAATAGAGAGACCCAGTACTTC.

The CDR3 nucleotides are TGCGCCAGCAGCTTGTCGGCTAACTATGGCTACACCTTC. Its protein is CASSLSANYGYTF. J is TRBJ1-2 and V is TRBV5-1; no reliable D call. The CDR3 sequence is 13 residues long. V was trimmed by 1 base and J by 0 bases, leaving 4 bases between them. The germline V gene encodes CDR1 SGHRS and CDR2 YFSETQ.